This T cell receptor (beta chain) was identified in a study of cytomegalovirus exposure and HLA in healthy donors. The study, taken as a whole, reports: Exclusion as indistinguishable affected some V segments, including TRBV6-2 and TRBV6-3.

A note on this clone: Its specificity is unknown. Other DNA sequences in the sample encode the same CDR3.

Germline trimming cut 3 bases from V and 1 base from J; bases unmatched to any gene: 7. This CDR3 comprises 16 residues. Germline V gene sequence: CDR1 SGHRS, CDR2 YFSETQ. The PCR was carried out with 60 Vbeta primers and 13 Jbeta primers. The method was immunoSEQ multiplex PCR; TCRdb's version includes in-frame clones alone and lacks a portion of them. The data show about 110,000 clones, about four fifths seen once. The sample consisted of PBMCs. This TCR was sampled from a woman in her late teens or twenties in good health and CMV-seropositive. The genes are TRBV5-1 and TRBJ1-1; 9 nucleotides line up with TRBD1. The CDR3 reads CASSSPGQGPNTEAFF. The CDR3, as DNA: TGCGCCAGCAGCTCTCCGGGACAGGGACCGAACACTGAAGCTTTCTTT. Full variable domain (missing parts from reference TRBV5-1 and TRBJ1-1): KAGVTQTPRYLIKTRGQQVTLSCSPISGHRSVSWYQQTPGQGLQFLFEYFSETQRNKGNFPGRFSGRQFSNSRSEMNVSTLELGDSALYLCASSSPGQGPNTEAFFGQGTRLTVV.